This passage covers 3 T cell receptor beta chains from one sample sequenced in a study of CD8 T cells in ankylosing spondylitis. Study-level points and caveats: Blood of patients with ankylosing spondylitis appeared to be characterized by a TCR beta motif of eight highly homologous variants.

TCRdb passed the 5' RACE reads through MiXCR, listing each CDR3 protein once. The sample has about 800,000 distinct CDR3 sequences, over 9.5% seen once; the top ten hold approximately 0.51%. These receptors have no known antigen. The sample comprised blood, either unsorted or a sorted T cell fraction (not recorded which). The receptors originated from a male donor with ankylosing spondylitis.

In its sample, this clonotype was seen once. The chain carries TRBV21-1 and TRBJ2-7; no DNA check was done on the table's D call, TRBD2. TRBV21-1 is a known pseudogene. The CDR3 sequence is 15 residues long. CDR3 DNA: TGTGCCAGGCTCCCGACTCCCAGGGGGTCCTACGAGCAGTACTTC. It codes for CARLPTPRGSYEQYF.

This rearrangement joins TRBV20-1 to TRBJ1-5, with D tentatively TRBD1 (5 bases). The CDR3 is 15 amino acids. From germline, CDR1 is DFQATT and CDR2 SNEGSKA (reference sequence). Trimming pared 8 bases from V and 3 bases from J, leaving 20 bases between. In DNA form, the CDR3 reads TGCAGTCCCCAGGGAGTGGGGAGGTCCAATCAGCCCCAGCATTTT. Translating it yields CSPQGVGRSNQPQHF.

This clonotype has just a few counts. The chain uses TRBV5-6 and TRBJ2-7, with D unclear. From germline, CDR1 is SGHDT and CDR2 YYEEEE. The ends were cut back, 6 bases at V and 2 bases at J, with 15 bases in the middle. CDR3 length: 14 residues. CDR3 region: CASTETGSPYEQYF. The CDR3 DNA reads TGTGCCAGCACCGAGACTGGGTCCCCCTACGAGCAGTACTTC.